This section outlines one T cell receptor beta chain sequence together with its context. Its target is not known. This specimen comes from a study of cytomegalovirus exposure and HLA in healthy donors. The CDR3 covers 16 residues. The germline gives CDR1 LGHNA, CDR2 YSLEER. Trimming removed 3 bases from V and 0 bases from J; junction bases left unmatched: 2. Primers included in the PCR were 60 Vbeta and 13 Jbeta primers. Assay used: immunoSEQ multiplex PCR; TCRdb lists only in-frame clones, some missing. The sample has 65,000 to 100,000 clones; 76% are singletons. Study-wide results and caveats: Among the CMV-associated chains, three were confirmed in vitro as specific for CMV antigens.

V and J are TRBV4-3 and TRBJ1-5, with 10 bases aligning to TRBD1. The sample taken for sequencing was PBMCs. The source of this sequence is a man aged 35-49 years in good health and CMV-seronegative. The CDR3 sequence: CASSQGTGVSNQPQHF. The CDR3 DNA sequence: TGCGCCAGCAGCCAGGGGACAGGGGTTAGCAATCAGCCCCAGCATTTT.